One and the same sample provided the 2 T cell receptor beta chains below, sequenced in a study of control samples from healthy donors and cancer patients. Profiled with immunoSEQ multiplex PCR; TCRdb holds only in-frame clones, not every one. The repertoire holds about 150,000 clones, about 94% seen once, with more than 8% in the top ten. Input material: blood. These receptors were obtained from a woman aged 40 to 50 in good health.

This chain joins TRBV25-1 and TRBJ1-1, with 11 bases lining up with TRBD1. Per germline, CDR1 MGHDK and CDR2 SYGVNS. J lost 11 bases, V lost 1 base, and 12 bases had no gene match. The CDR3 runs 16 residues. The CDR3 loop is CASSESVAGQGAGAFF. In DNA, the CDR3 is TGTGCCAGCAGTGAATCAGTGGCAGGACAGGGGGCGGGGGCTTTCTTT.

This chain joins TRBV7-2 and TRBJ1-2, with 8 bases identical to TRBD1. Losses at the gene ends were 5 bases for V and 7 bases for J; bases not matched to a gene: 12. There are 15 residues in the CDR3. Looked up from germline, CDR1 is SGHTA and CDR2 is FQGNSA. This CDR3 is CASSIDRGRGSGYTF. The CDR3 coding sequence is TGTGCCAGCAGCATAGACAGGGGAAGAGGCTCTGGCTACACCTTC. Looking up the rest from reference TRBV7-2 and TRBJ1-2 gives the full variable domain: GAGVSQSPSNKVTEKGKDVELRCDPISGHTALYWYRQSLGQGLEFLIYFQGNSAPDKSGLPSDRFSAERTGGSVSTLTIQRTQQEDSAVYLCASSIDRGRGSGYTFGSGTRLTVV.